The rows below give T cell receptor beta chains drawn from one sample of a study of blood T cell repertoires in COVID-19. The data were produced by immunoSEQ multiplex PCR, yet TCRdb's version contains in-frame clones alone and is incomplete. The sample has about 76,000 clones; around 75% are singletons. Sequenced: peripheral blood. These receptors were collected from a man between 65 and 85 years old with acute or convalescent COVID-19. CDR3s leave out the opening cysteine and the closing phenylalanine or tryptophan. Fields, in order: clone size, J gene, V gene, CDR3 protein. Some rows mark clone size as missing; the rest say once, few, many or name a class of expanded clone.

clone size: few
J gene: TRBJ2-7
V gene: TRBV9
CDR3 protein: ASSPAPGSYEQY

clone size: -
J gene: TRBJ1-2
V gene: TRBV24-1
CDR3 protein: ATSDFHDSYGYT

clone size: -
J gene: TRBJ1-1
V gene: TRBV10-3
CDR3 protein: AITARAGDTEAF

clone size: -
J gene: TRBJ1-3
V gene: TRBV15
CDR3 protein: ATSRTGGPLLSGNTIY

clone size: once
J gene: TRBJ2-7
V gene: TRBV14
CDR3 protein: ASSQLGTGEHEQY

clone size: -
J gene: TRBJ1-2
V gene: TRBV19
CDR3 protein: ASSVTGRDYGYT

clone size: -
J gene: TRBJ1-2
V gene: TRBV7-2
CDR3 protein: ASSLTGIGYT

clone size: -
J gene: TRBJ2-1
V gene: TRBV28
CDR3 protein: ASSQGLAGGVGEQF

clone size: -
J gene: TRBJ2-1
V gene: TRBV5-1
CDR3 protein: ASSLLGQAPNEQF

clone size: -
J gene: TRBJ1-1
V gene: TRBV28
CDR3 protein: ASSPHSGGSTEAF

clone size: -
J gene: TRBJ2-7
V gene: TRBV19
CDR3 protein: ASSRVTGDEQY

clone size: -
J gene: TRBJ1-2
V gene: TRBV19
CDR3 protein: ASSAQGSGYT

clone size: -
J gene: TRBJ2-7
V gene: TRBV28
CDR3 protein: ASSSTGPTLYEQY

clone size: -
J gene: TRBJ2-5
V gene: TRBV19
CDR3 protein: ASSTGLAAQETQY

clone size: few
J gene: TRBJ2-7
V gene: TRBV4-3
CDR3 protein: ASSQDKWDSSYEQY

clone size: -
J gene: TRBJ2-1
V gene: TRBV7-3
CDR3 protein: ASSLIRRGAHNEQF

clone size: few
J gene: TRBJ2-2
V gene: TRBV12-3/TRBV12-4
CDR3 protein: ASSDTNTGELF

clone size: -
J gene: TRBJ2-7
V gene: TRBV7-8
CDR3 protein: ASSLSRGTLSPYEQY

clone size: -
J gene: TRBJ1-2
V gene: TRBV6-2/TRBV6-3
CDR3 protein: ASSPPLTGGYGYT

clone size: -
J gene: TRBJ1-4
V gene: TRBV18
CDR3 protein: ASSEGAANEKLF

clone size: -
J gene: TRBJ1-1
V gene: TRBV7-9
CDR3 protein: ASSLNPQMNTEAF

clone size: -
J gene: TRBJ2-1
V gene: TRBV5-1
CDR3 protein: ASSGSASGSTNEQF

clone size: few
J gene: TRBJ1-2
V gene: TRBV2
CDR3 protein: ASSGSGVNYGYT

clone size: few
J gene: TRBJ2-7
V gene: TRBV28
CDR3 protein: ASSLGYPYEQY

clone size: -
J gene: TRBJ2-7
V gene: TRBV11-1
CDR3 protein: ASSLWGEIEQY

clone size: once
J gene: TRBJ1-2
V gene: TRBV7-9
CDR3 protein: ASRPNRGRGGYT

clone size: -
J gene: TRBJ2-1
V gene: TRBV27
CDR3 protein: ASSKATSGRYGPSYNEQF

clone size: -
J gene: TRBJ2-1
V gene: TRBV6-6
CDR3 protein: ASSTGTTLRNEQF

clone size: -
J gene: TRBJ1-5
V gene: TRBV5-8
CDR3 protein: ASRDRDQPQH

clone size: -
J gene: TRBJ1-5
V gene: TRBV19
CDR3 protein: ASSMRPDRGGGGNQPQH

clone size: once
J gene: TRBJ2-3
V gene: TRBV5-1
CDR3 protein: ASSPRIGLAGTDTQY

clone size: -
J gene: TRBJ1-5
V gene: TRBV6-1
CDR3 protein: ASSEVGGRRNQPQH

clone size: -
J gene: TRBJ2-1
V gene: TRBV5-1
CDR3 protein: ASSSLGLAGAAPGNEQF

clone size: -
J gene: TRBJ1-2
V gene: TRBV6-5
CDR3 protein: ASSDDSLQGYT

clone size: few
J gene: TRBJ2-7
V gene: TRBV18
CDR3 protein: ASSPSPKGPRSYEQY